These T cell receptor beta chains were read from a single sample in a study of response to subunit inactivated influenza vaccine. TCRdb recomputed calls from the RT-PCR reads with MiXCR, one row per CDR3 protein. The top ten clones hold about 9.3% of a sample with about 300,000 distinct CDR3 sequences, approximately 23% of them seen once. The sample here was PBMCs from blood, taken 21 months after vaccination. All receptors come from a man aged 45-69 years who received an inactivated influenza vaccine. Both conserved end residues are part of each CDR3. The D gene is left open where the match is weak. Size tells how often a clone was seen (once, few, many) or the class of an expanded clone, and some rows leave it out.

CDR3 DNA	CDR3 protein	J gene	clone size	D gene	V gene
TGTGCCAGCAGCCAGGGAGTCGGGGAGACCCAGTACTTC	CASSQGVGETQYF	TRBJ2-5	.	.	TRBV4-2
TGTGCCTGGTCCCCTGGGAGTTATGGCTACACCTTC	CAWSPGSYGYTF	TRBJ1-2	many	.	TRBV30
TGTGCCTGGAGTATTGCGTGGGACAGGGGGACTGGGGCCAACGTCCTGACTTTC	CAWSIAWDRGTGANVLTF	TRBJ2-6	.	TRBD1	TRBV30
TGCGCCAGCTCCGCTCGAGCACAGGGAGGGAACACTGAAGCTTTCTTT	CASSARAQGGNTEAFF	TRBJ1-1	.	.	TRBV5-1
TGTGCCAGCAGCGTAGGGGCCGACGCCGGCGCCTACGAGCAGTACTTC	CASSVGADAGAYEQYF	TRBJ2-7	few	.	TRBV9
TGCGCCAGCAGCCAAGATAGCGTGCCGGACAGCCCTTACACCTTC	CASSQDSVPDSPYTF	TRBJ1-2	many	.	TRBV4-3
TGTGCCAGCAGCTTAGACGGGTCAGGGGCTAATGAAAAACTGTTTTTT	CASSLDGSGANEKLFF	TRBJ1-4	.	.	TRBV7-9
TGTGCCAGCTCAATACAGGGGAACGCAGATACGCAGTATTTT	CASSIQGNADTQYF	TRBJ2-3	.	TRBD1	TRBV18
TGCGCCAGCAGCTTGGCGTCTAGCGGTGCTGTCACAGATACGCAGTATTTT	CASSLASSGAVTDTQYF	TRBJ2-3	.	TRBD2	TRBV5-1
TGTGCCAGCAGCGTGGGGACTAGCGGGAGTCATAAGCAGTACTTC	CASSVGTSGSHKQYF	TRBJ2-7	many	TRBD2	TRBV12-3/TRBV12-4
TGTGCCAGCAGCCTCCCACCCTGGAGGGACAGGGGCCCCACTGAAGCTTTCTTT	CASSLPPWRDRGPTEAFF	TRBJ1-1	.	TRBD1	TRBV4-2
TGTGCCAGCAGTTACGCGGCTAGCCATCAAGAGACCCAGTACTTC	CASSYAASHQETQYF	TRBJ2-5	.	.	TRBV6-5
TGTGCCAGCAGCTTAGGGACAGGGCCTAATCAGCCCCAGCATTTT	CASSLGTGPNQPQHF	TRBJ1-5	many	TRBD1	TRBV7-9
TGTGCCAGCAGCCAGGTCGGGGGGGACACTGAAGCTTTCTTT	CASSQVGGDTEAFF	TRBJ1-1	many	.	TRBV3-1
TGCGCCAGCAGCCAAGATCCCAGGGGCGCGGAGACCCAGTACTTC	CASSQDPRGAETQYF	TRBJ2-5	few	.	TRBV4-3
TGTGCCAGCTCACCTTCGGCCGGGACAGGGAACACTGAAGCTTTCTTT	CASSPSAGTGNTEAFF	TRBJ1-1	few	TRBD1	TRBV18
TGTGCCATCAACGGAGGGGGCCTCTACAATGAGCAGTTCTTC	CAINGGGLYNEQFF	TRBJ2-1	.	.	TRBV10-3
TGTGCCAGCAGTCGGCTAACAGGGGTTGGTGAAGCTTTCTTT	CASSRLTGVGEAFF	TRBJ1-1	few	TRBD1	TRBV28
TGTGCCAGCAGTGCCGCGGATCTGGCAGGGAATCAGCCCCAGCATTTT	CASSAADLAGNQPQHF	TRBJ1-5	many	.	TRBV28
TGTGCCAGCTCAAACATGGCACCCCCCTACGAGCAGTACTTC	CASSNMAPPYEQYF	TRBJ2-7	.	.	TRBV18
TGCAGCGTACTCACAGGGGGGACTGAAGCTTTCTTT	CSVLTGGTEAFF	TRBJ1-1	.	TRBD1	TRBV29-1
TGTGCCAGCAGTTTATTGGGGGGTCGGACCTACGAGCAGTACTTC	CASSLLGGRTYEQYF	TRBJ2-7	.	.	TRBV27
TGTGCCAGCAGCCAAGGTCATGGGAACACTGAAGCTTTCTTT	CASSQGHGNTEAFF	TRBJ1-1	few	.	TRBV7-6
TGCAGCGTACGGACTAGCGGGACGCATGAGCAGTTCTTC	CSVRTSGTHEQFF	TRBJ2-1	.	TRBD2	TRBV29-1
TGTGCCAGCAGCGTAGGTACCAACGCTGGAAACACCATATATTTT	CASSVGTNAGNTIYF	TRBJ1-3	few	.	TRBV9
TGTGCCAGTAGTGTTACTGCGGGAGCCGACACCGGGGAGCTGTTTTTT	CASSVTAGADTGELFF	TRBJ2-2	.	TRBD2	TRBV19
TGTGCCAGCGGGGACAGGGGGAACACTGAAGCTTTCTTT	CASGDRGNTEAFF	TRBJ1-1	few	TRBD1	TRBV9
TGTGCCAGCAGCTTAGTACAGGGGAGCTCACCCCTCCACTTT	CASSLVQGSSPLHF	TRBJ1-6	.	TRBD1	TRBV7-2
TGCGCCAGCAGCCGAACCGGGACAGGGGATTTGAATTCACCCCTCCACTTT	CASSRTGTGDLNSPLHF	TRBJ1-6	.	TRBD1	TRBV4-1
TGTGCCAGCAACTGGGGGCTAGCGACCGGGGAGCTGTTTTTT	CASNWGLATGELFF	TRBJ2-2	few	.	TRBV12-3/TRBV12-4
TGTGCCAGCAGTCCCCACAGGGGCTATAATGGCTACACCTTC	CASSPHRGYNGYTF	TRBJ1-2	.	TRBD1	TRBV28
TGCAGCGTTGAAGATCGGGTACTAGCGGGAAACTACGAGCAGTACTTC	CSVEDRVLAGNYEQYF	TRBJ2-7	few	TRBD2	TRBV29-1
TGTGCCAGCAATACCCTGAACACTGAAGCTTTCTTT	CASNTLNTEAFF	TRBJ1-1	few	.	TRBV12-3/TRBV12-4
TGTGCCAGCAGCTTAACCGCCCCGGGCGGCTACACCTTC	CASSLTAPGGYTF	TRBJ1-2	few	.	TRBV7-2
TGTGCCAGCAGTCAAAGGGATACAGATACGCAGTATTTT	CASSQRDTDTQYF	TRBJ2-3	few	.	TRBV2
TGTGCCAGCAGCTGGGACAGGAGCTACGAGCAGTACTTC	CASSWDRSYEQYF	TRBJ2-7	few	TRBD1	TRBV12-3/TRBV12-4
TGTGCCATCAGGGGGGACAGTCTATATAATTCACCCCTCCACTTT	CAIRGDSLYNSPLHF	TRBJ1-6	many	TRBD1	TRBV10-3
TGTGCCAGCAGTCCAGGGGCCCAACCCCAGCATTTT	CASSPGAQPQHF	TRBJ1-5	few	.	TRBV12-3/TRBV12-4
TGCAGTGCTAGTATTTCTAGGGGGCGCTCCTACAATGAGCAGTTCTTC	CSASISRGRSYNEQFF	TRBJ2-1	.	TRBD1	TRBV20-1
TGCAGTGCCATCCCAGACATCTACAATGAGCAGTTCTTC	CSAIPDIYNEQFF	TRBJ2-1	.	.	TRBV20-1
TGTGCCTGGAGTAAAACCCAGGGGAACACTGAAGCTTTCTTT	CAWSKTQGNTEAFF	TRBJ1-1	.	.	TRBV30
TGTGCCAGCAGTTACCTCCCGGACATTAGCTCCTACGAGCAGTACTTC	CASSYLPDISSYEQYF	TRBJ2-7	many	.	TRBV5-5
TGCGCCAGCAGCCCGCCGGACGGGATCACAGATACGCAGTATTTT	CASSPPDGITDTQYF	TRBJ2-3	few	.	TRBV5-1
TGTGCCAGCAGCTTGGGCAGGGATTGGAACACTGAAGCTTTCTTT	CASSLGRDWNTEAFF	TRBJ1-1	many	.	TRBV5-6
TGCAGTGCTAGCCCCGGGACAGTCTCCTACGAGCAGTACTTC	CSASPGTVSYEQYF	TRBJ2-7	.	TRBD1	TRBV20-1
TGTGCCACCAGTGATTGGACTCCGGGTCAGCCCCAGCATTTT	CATSDWTPGQPQHF	TRBJ1-5	.	.	TRBV24-1
TGTGCCAGCAGCTCCCGGGACAGTCCTGGAAACACCATATATTTT	CASSSRDSPGNTIYF	TRBJ1-3	.	TRBD1	TRBV7-2
TGTGCCACCAGCAGAGGACGGATTGCAACTAATGAAAAACTGTTTTTT	CATSRGRIATNEKLFF	TRBJ1-4	.	.	TRBV15
TGTGCCTGGAGCCCCGGGGAGGGATGGTCCTACGAGCAGTACTTC	CAWSPGEGWSYEQYF	TRBJ2-7	few	TRBD2	TRBV30
TGTGCCAGCAGCTCCCGCGTCGGCGACAATCAGCCCCAGCATTTT	CASSSRVGDNQPQHF	TRBJ1-5	.	.	TRBV6-1